The 3 T cell receptor beta chains presented below share a single source sample, sequenced in a study of T cells in women clearing cervical HPV infection. Sequencing used immunoSEQ multiplex PCR; TCRdb keeps in-frame clones, though not all of them. The data show some 23,000 clones, and the top ten clones hold more than 8%. Source material: blood buffy coat. The receptors originated from a woman between 18 and 75 years old with a cervical HPV16 infection that either progressed to CIN3+ or cleared (not recorded which).

Worth noting for this clone: The sequenced fragment ends 3 residues before the CDR3 boundary, so the rest is inferred from the germline J gene. This sequence joins TRBV2 and TRBJ2-2; the match to TRBD1 covers 8 bases. The length of the CDR3 is 16 residues. Germline trimming cut 6 bases from V and 2 bases from J; bases unmatched to any gene: 8. Germline V gene data show CDR1 as SNHLY and CDR2 as FYNNEI. The CDR3 region is CASRVFSGGNTGELFF. The covered CDR3 bases are TGTGCCAGCAGGGTGTTCTCAGGGGGCAACACCGGGGAG.

A note on this clone: The read terminates 3 residues before the CDR3 end, so the remaining end is supplied by the germline J gene. The chain has TRBV20-1 and TRBJ2-7, with D unclear. V lost 5 bases to trimming and J lost 0 bases, with 14 bases between them. Germline V lookup: CDR1 DFQATT, CDR2 SNEGSKA (reference sequence). This CDR3 spans 14 amino acids. CDR3 DNA, as far as it was read: TGCAGTGCTCCCCGGTACCCGAACTCCTACGAG. Its translation is CSAPRYPNSYE. The whole CDR3 region reads CSAPRYPNSYEQYF.

Notes on this clone: The read ends 3 residues shy of where the CDR3 ends; the end is completed using the germline J gene. The chain carries TRBV20-1 and TRBJ2-1; unclear D gene. This CDR3 comprises 15 residues. V dropped 1 base and J dropped 1 base, with 11 bases sitting between them. In germline, CDR1 is DFQATT, CDR2 SNEGSKA (reference sequence). The covered CDR3 bases are TGCAGTGCTAGAGGGCAAGGCGGATCCTACAATGAG. It is translated as CSARGQGGSYNE. From start to end, the CDR3 is CSARGQGGSYNEQFF.